The 12 T cell receptor beta chains listed next were all sequenced from one sample in a study of blood T cell repertoires in COVID-19. The repertoire was sequenced with immunoSEQ multiplex PCR; TCRdb's copy has only in-frame clones and lacks some. This table has fewer than 150,000 clones, 70% to 80% appearing once. Input material: peripheral blood. The receptors stem from a man aged 70 or older with acute or convalescent COVID-19.

The CDR3 nucleotides read TGTGCCAGCAGCCTCGACAGGACTCAGCCCCAGCATTTT. Translating it yields CASSLDRTQPQHF. This chain joins TRBV7-8 and TRBJ1-5, with D possibly matching TRBD1 (6 bases). Trimming pared 5 bases from V and 6 bases from J, leaving 11 bases between. The CDR3 loop spans 13 amino acids. Germline V gene lookup returns CDR1 SGHVS and CDR2 FQNEAQ.

The gene calls are TRBV2 and TRBJ2-3; D is undetermined. The germline gives CDR1 SNHLY, CDR2 FYNNEI. V was cut by 2 bases and J by 4 bases, with 4 bases left in between. The CDR3 runs 12 residues. CDR3 sequence: CASSEQADTQYF. The CDR3 coding sequence is TGTGCCAGCAGTGAACAGGCAGATACGCAGTATTTT.

The chain employs TRBV6-5 and TRBJ2-1, with D possibly TRBD1 on 5 matching bases. CDR3 length equals 12 residues. Germline CDR1 reads MNHEY; CDR2 reads SVGAGI. Trimming took off 8 bases at V and 1 base at J, with 6 bases between the two ends. The CDR3 DNA sequence: TGTGCCAGCGGACAATCCTACAATGAGCAGTTCTTC. Translated: CASGQSYNEQFF.

The rearrangement uses TRBV19 and TRBJ2-5; no definite D call. CDR1 LNHDA and CDR2 SQIVND come from the germline V gene (reference sequence). The CDR3 has 16 residues. V was clipped by 4 bases and J by 4 bases, with 19 bases between them. The CDR3 sequence: CASSNLDQAGGETQYF. The CDR3 bases are TGTGCCAGTAGTAACCTCGACCAGGCCGGTGGAGAGACCCAGTACTTC.

The chain is built from TRBV30 and TRBJ2-6; D is perhaps TRBD1 (6 bases). The CDR3 covers 17 residues. V lost 8 bases and J 1 base, leaving 21 bases between the germline ends. From germline, CDR1 is GTSNPN and CDR2 SVGIG (reference sequence). The CDR3 protein is CARQRGTGQSGANVLTF. The CDR3 bases are TGTGCCCGACAAAGGGGAACAGGGCAGTCTGGGGCCAACGTCCTGACTTTC.

The V gene is TRBV18, the J gene TRBJ2-5; 11 nucleotides line up with TRBD1. The germline CDR1 and CDR2 sequences are KGHSH and LQKENI. This CDR3 has 16 amino acids. V trimming: 5 bases; J trimming: 5 bases; junction bases outside the gene matches: 10. The CDR3 DNA is TGTGCCAGCTCATCCTCGAGGACAGGGGGCGGGGAGACCCAGTACTTC. Translating gives CASSSSRTGGGETQYF.

The gene calls are TRBV7-2 and TRBJ2-5; 7 bases fit TRBD1. Germline assignment: CDR1 SGHTA and CDR2 FQGNSA. Trimming removed 5 bases from V and 3 bases from J; junction bases left unmatched: 9. This CDR3 has 15 amino acids. The CDR3 DNA reads TGTGCCAGCAGCCTCCGGGACAGTTTTAAAGAGACCCAGTACTTC. It is translated as CASSLRDSFKETQYF.

This chain joins TRBV5-1 and TRBJ2-7; 8 bases fit TRBD2. Unmatched junction bases numbered 3, after V lost 0 bases and J lost 1 base. The V gene's germline CDR1 is SGHRS and CDR2 YFSETQ. CDR3 size: 15 residues. CDR3 bases: TGCGCCAGCAGCTTGGATCGGGAGGGATCCTACGAGCAGTACTTC. It specifies CASSLDREGSYEQYF.

The chain links TRBV11-3 to TRBJ2-2; TRBD2 matches 7 bases. Losses at the gene ends were 5 bases for V and 1 base for J; bases not matched to a gene: 16. The CDR3 covers 19 residues. Per the germline V gene, CDR1 is SGHNT and CDR2 is YENEEA. The CDR3 sequence is CASSPFPSGGGLNTGELFF. CDR3 DNA: TGTGCCAGCAGCCCCTTTCCTAGTGGGGGGGGACTGAACACCGGGGAGCTGTTTTTT.

This chain connects TRBV4-3 to TRBJ2-7; D ambiguous. Looked up from germline, CDR1 is LGHNA and CDR2 is YSLEER. The length of the CDR3 is 14 residues. With 0 bases removed from V and 0 bases from J, the gap between germline ends came to 6 bases. DNA for the CDR3: TGCGCCAGCAGCCAAGAGGTGAGCTCCTACGAGCAGTACTTC. Protein sequence: CASSQEVSSYEQYF.

The chain joins TRBV2 to TRBJ2-3; no definite D call. The CDR3 consists of 14 residues. The germline V gene encodes CDR1 SNHLY and CDR2 FYNNEI. The V end lost 8 bases, the J end lost 0 bases, and 12 bases lay between the germline ends. The CDR3 DNA is TGTGCCAGCTTAGACTGGTCTAGCACAGATACGCAGTATTTT. Its protein product is CASLDWSSTDTQYF.

The V and J genes are TRBV5-4 and TRBJ1-2, with 8 nucleotides matching TRBD1. CDR1 SGHNT and CDR2 YYREEE come from the germline V gene (reference sequence). After removal of 2 bases from V and 2 bases from J, the junction contained 8 bases not matched to a gene. The CDR3 length is 16 residues. The CDR3 here is CASSFTGGQLNYGYTF. CDR3 nucleotide sequence: TGTGCCAGCAGCTTTACAGGGGGACAACTAAACTATGGCTACACCTTC.